The T cell receptor (beta chain) under discussion was sequenced for a study of blood T cells in healthy people across ages. Then a second PCR, running about 6 to 12 cycles, was carried out with a sample-barcoded 5' primer and a J-beta primer mix. TCRdb passed the 5' RACE reads through MiXCR, listing each CDR3 protein once. The data contain 1.5 million to 2 million distinct CDR3 sequences, about 28% of them seen just once; the ten biggest clones take up roughly 8%. Every donor contributed 7.5 to 10 milliliters of peripheral blood by blood draw. V gave up 6 bases and J gave up 9 bases, with 9 bases separating them. This CDR3 is 11 amino acids long. The germline V gene encodes CDR1 MNHEY and CDR2 SVGAGI.

Sequencing was done on a sample of blood. This rearrangement joins TRBV6-5 to TRBJ2-1, with D perhaps TRBD1 (5 bases). The clonotype comes from a woman between 25 and 40 years old in good health. In DNA, the CDR3 is TGTGCCAGCAGGGGGCCTATTGAGCAGTTCTTC. It yields the protein CASRGPIEQFF.